What follows are 2 T cell receptor beta chains derived from one specimen sequenced in a study of T cell repertoires in cytomegalovirus infection. TCRdb reanalysed the reads using MiXCR and keeps one entry per CDR3 protein. The data show 750,000 to 950,000 distinct CDR3 sequences, 29% seen once. Which antigens these TCRs recognize remains unknown. The sample here was cultured CD8+ T cells from PBMCs, taken from culture after CMV antigen stimulation. The source of these receptors is a human donor in good health (CMV status not recorded). Some clones in this sample may be carry-over from other donors' samples.

The chain combines TRBV7-8 with TRBJ1-4; maybe TRBD1 (5 bases). Germline lookup yields CDR1 SGHVS and CDR2 FQNEAQ. V lost 1 base and J lost 4, with 13 bases in between. This CDR3 has 16 residues. The CDR3 sequence: CASSLGWGEDNEKLFF. In DNA, the CDR3 is TGTGCCAGCAGCTTAGGGTGGGGGGAGGATAATGAAAAACTGTTTTTT.

This clonotype has a single count. This chain joins TRBV2 and TRBJ1-6; no reliable D call. The CDR3 loop spans 15 amino acids. V was clipped by 2 bases and J by 6 bases, with 11 bases between them. CDR1 and CDR2 (germline): SNHLY, FYNNEI. In DNA, the CDR3 is TGTGCCAGCAGTGAACCGGCAGAACTTAATTCACCCCTCCACTTT. Its protein product is CASSEPAELNSPLHF.